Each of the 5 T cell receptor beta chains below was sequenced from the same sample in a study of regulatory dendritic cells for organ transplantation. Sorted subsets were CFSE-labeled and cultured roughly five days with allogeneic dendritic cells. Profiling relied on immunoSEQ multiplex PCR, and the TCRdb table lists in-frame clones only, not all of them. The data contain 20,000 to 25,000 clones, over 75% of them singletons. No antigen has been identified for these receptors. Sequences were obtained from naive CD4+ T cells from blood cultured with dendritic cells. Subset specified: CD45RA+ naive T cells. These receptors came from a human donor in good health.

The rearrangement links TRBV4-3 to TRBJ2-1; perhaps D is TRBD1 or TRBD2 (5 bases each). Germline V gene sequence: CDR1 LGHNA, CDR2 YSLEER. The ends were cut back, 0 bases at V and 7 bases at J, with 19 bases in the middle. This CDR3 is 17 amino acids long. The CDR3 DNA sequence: TGCGCCAGCAGCCAAGATCCGCAGGGTCGGGGTTGGAATGAGCAGTTCTTC. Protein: CASSQDPQGRGWNEQFF.

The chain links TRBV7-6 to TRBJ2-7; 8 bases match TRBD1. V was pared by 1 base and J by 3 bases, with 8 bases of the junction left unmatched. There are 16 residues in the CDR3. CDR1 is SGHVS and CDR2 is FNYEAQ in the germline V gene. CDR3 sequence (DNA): TGTGCCAGCAGCTTAGAGCCCGGGACAGGAAACTACGAGCAGTACTTC. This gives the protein CASSLEPGTGNYEQYF.

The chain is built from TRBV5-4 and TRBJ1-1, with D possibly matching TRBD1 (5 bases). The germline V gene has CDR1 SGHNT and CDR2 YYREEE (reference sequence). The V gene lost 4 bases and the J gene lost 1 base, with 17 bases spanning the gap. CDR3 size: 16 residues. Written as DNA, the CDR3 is TGTGCCAGCAGCAACGAGCGATCAGGGCGGAACACTGAAGCTTTCTTT. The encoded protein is CASSNERSGRNTEAFF.

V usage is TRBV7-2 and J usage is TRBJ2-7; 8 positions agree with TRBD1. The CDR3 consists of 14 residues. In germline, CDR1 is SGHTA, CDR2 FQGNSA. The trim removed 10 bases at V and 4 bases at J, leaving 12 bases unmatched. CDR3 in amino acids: CATTHGTGSYEQYF. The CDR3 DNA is TGTGCCACCACCCACGGGACAGGTTCGTACGAGCAGTACTTC.

CDR3 DNA: TGCGCCAGCAGCCAAGATCCCAGGTCAGGGGAGCTGTTTTTT. Protein sequence: CASSQDPRSGELFF. The chain is built from TRBV4-1 and TRBJ2-2, with D unresolved. From germline, CDR1 is MGHRA and CDR2 YSYEKL. The CDR3 covers 14 residues. Trimming cost V 0 bases and J 8 bases, with 10 bases left between them.